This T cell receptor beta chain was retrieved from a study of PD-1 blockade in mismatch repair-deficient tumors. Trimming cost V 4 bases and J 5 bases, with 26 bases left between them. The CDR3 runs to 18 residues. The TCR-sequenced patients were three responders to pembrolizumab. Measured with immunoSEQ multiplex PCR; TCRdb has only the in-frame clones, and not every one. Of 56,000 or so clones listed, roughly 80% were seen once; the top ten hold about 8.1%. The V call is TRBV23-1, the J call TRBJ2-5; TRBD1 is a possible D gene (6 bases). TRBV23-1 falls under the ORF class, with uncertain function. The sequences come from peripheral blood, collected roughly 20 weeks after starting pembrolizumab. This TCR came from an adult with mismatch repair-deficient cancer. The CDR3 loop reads CASSPYWFEGVTPETQYF. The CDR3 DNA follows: TGCGCCAGCAGTCCCTACTGGTTCGAGGGGGTAACTCCGGAGACCCAGTACTTC.